The 3 T cell receptor beta chains given below trace back to one sample, sequenced in a study of beta chain features in type 1 diabetes. General study findings and limits: In all four CD4+ subsets, TCRB CDR3 length was significantly, moderately reduced in type 1 diabetes.

These receptors have no known antigen. Expressed TCRB transcripts were sequenced, since all the RNA that had been isolated was reverse transcribed. The method was immunoSEQ multiplex PCR; TCRdb's version includes in-frame clones alone and lacks a portion of them. This table holds 250,000 to 350,000 clones, around 15% found once. Sequencing input: naive CD4+ T cells from blood. The receptors here all came from a man aged 30-40 years with type 1 diabetes.

J is TRBJ2-7 and V is TRBV23-1; 7 nucleotides align to TRBD1. TRBV23-1 is identified as an open reading frame with a role that is uncertain. The V gene end was trimmed by 4 bases and the J gene end by 6 bases; junction bases not matched to a gene: 15. The CDR3 contains 16 residues. CDR3 nucleotide sequence: TGCGCCAGCAGTCGTATGACAGGGTATGAAGGGGGCGAGCAGTACTTC. Translating it yields CASSRMTGYEGGEQYF.

This clone was found a few times. V is TRBV11-2 and J is TRBJ2-7; 8 nucleotides agree with TRBD2. CDR1 SGHAT and CDR2 FQNNGV come from the germline V gene. V lost 3 bases and J lost 3; bases outside the gene matches: 4. The CDR3 loop spans 14 amino acids. The CDR3 loop is CASSLTGTSYEQYF. DNA for the CDR3: TGTGCCAGCAGCTTGACCGGGACTAGCTACGAGCAGTACTTC.

The chain couples TRBV11-2 to TRBJ2-2; TRBD2 matches 7 bases. The CDR3 contains 15 residues. The V segment lost 3 bases and the J segment 1 base; nucleotides outside the gene matches: 2. Per germline, CDR1 SGHAT and CDR2 FQNNGV. The CDR3 DNA reads as TGTGCCAGCAGCTTGAGCGGGATGAACACCGGGGAGCTGTTTTTT. Encoded protein: CASSLSGMNTGELFF.